This TCR beta chain comes out of a study of regulatory T cells in long-lasting Graves disease. The CDR3 is made up of 13 amino acids. Looked up from germline, CDR1 is SGHAT and CDR2 is FQNNGV. Trimming took off 3 bases at V and 8 bases at J, with 10 bases between the two ends. Building of the TCR beta libraries involved iRepertoire HTBI primers and Arm-PCR of CDR3 regions. TCRdb reanalysed the multiplex PCR reads using MiXCR and keeps one entry per CDR3 protein. The sample holds 390,000 or so distinct CDR3 sequences, 10% to 15% seen once. Time point of the sample: newly diagnosed GD, antithyroid drugs for less than 3 months. From PBMCs, RNA was extracted and then used to make the TCR library. This clonotype was observed at least ten times. These sequences were also reported in another study, on T cells in Graves' hyperthyroidism and ophthalmopathy.

The specimen comprised peripheral blood mononuclear cells (PBMCs), sampled at new diagnosis, from a patient treated with antithyroid drugs. The chain recombines TRBV11-2 with TRBJ1-4; D is unresolved. The TCR sequence derives from a young woman with Graves disease. This CDR3 is CASSLSNYEKLFF. DNA of the CDR3: TGTGCCAGCAGCTTGAGTAACTACGAAAAACTGTTTTTT.